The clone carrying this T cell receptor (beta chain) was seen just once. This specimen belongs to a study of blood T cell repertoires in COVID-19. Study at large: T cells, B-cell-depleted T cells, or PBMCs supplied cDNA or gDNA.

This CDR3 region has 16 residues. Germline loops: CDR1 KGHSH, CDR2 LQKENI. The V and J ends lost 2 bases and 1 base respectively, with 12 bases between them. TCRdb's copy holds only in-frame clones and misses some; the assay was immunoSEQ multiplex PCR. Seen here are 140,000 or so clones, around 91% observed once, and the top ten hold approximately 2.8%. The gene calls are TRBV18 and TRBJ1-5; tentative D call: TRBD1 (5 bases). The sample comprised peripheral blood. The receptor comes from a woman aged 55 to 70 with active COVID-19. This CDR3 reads CASSPAVQGSNQPQHF. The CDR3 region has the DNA TGTGCCAGCTCACCAGCGGTTCAGGGCAGCAATCAGCCCCAGCATTTT.